The 23 T cell receptor beta chains below come from one sample, sequenced in a study of blood T cells in healthy people across ages. Through a sample-barcoded 5' primer and a J-beta primer mix, a second PCR was run for roughly 6 to 12 cycles. TCRdb fed the 5' RACE reads into MiXCR, producing one record per CDR3 protein. The sample has roughly 1,100,000 distinct CDR3 sequences, approximately 26% seen once. The sample also formed part of further work on T cells of mothers and their children.

Sample: blood. The origin of the receptors is a girl aged 2 to 10 in good health.

V is TRBV12-3 or TRBV12-4 and J is TRBJ1-2; possible D gene TRBD1, 5 bases. The CDR3 runs to 15 residues. Trimming cost V 2 bases and J 6 bases, with 16 bases left between them. The CDR3 sequence is CASSLYQGDWDGYTF. The CDR3 DNA sequence: TGTGCCAGCAGTTTATATCAGGGAGATTGGGATGGCTACACCTTC.

Of note for this clonotype: The junction differs from germline at one of its ends, possibly a read error. The V and J genes are TRBV4-1 and TRBJ2-5; unclear D gene. CDR3 length: 14 amino acids. Germline V CDR1 and CDR2: MGHRA, YSYEKL. As DNA, the CDR3 is TGCGCCAGCAGTTCACCCGGACGGAAAGAGACCCAGTGCTTC. Protein product: CASSSPGRKETQCF.

The V gene is TRBV27, the J gene TRBJ2-4, with D hard to call. Germline V gene data show CDR1 as MNHEY and CDR2 as SMNVEV (reference sequence). Deletions cut 3 bases from V and 0 bases from J, with 15 bases between. This CDR3 is built from 17 residues. CDR3 sequence reads: CASSLSVVHLAKNIQYF. CDR3 coding DNA: TGTGCCAGCAGTTTGAGTGTCGTCCATCTAGCCAAAAACATTCAGTACTTC.

This clonotype was counted only a few times. V and J are TRBV10-3 and TRBJ2-5; D is perhaps TRBD2 (6 bases). The J call may be wrong; the DNA end is better matched by TRBJ2-7. Germline-derived CDR1 and CDR2 are ENHRY and SYGVKD. The length of the CDR3 is 12 residues. The CDR3 DNA reads as TGTGCCATCAGTGGAGGAGGGACCGAGCAGTACTTC. It specifies CAISGGGTEQYF.

The chain links TRBV5-1 to TRBJ1-1; TRBD1 matches at 8 bases. The V gene's germline CDR1 is SGHRS and CDR2 YFSETQ. The CDR3 covers 14 residues. The ends lost 4 bases at V and 4 bases at J; junction bases unmatched: 6. The CDR3 DNA sequence: TGCGCCAGCAGCCCTTGGACAGGGCGCACTGAAGCTTTCTTT. Translated: CASSPWTGRTEAFF.

This clonotype was seen a few times. This chain links TRBV12-3 or TRBV12-4 with TRBJ2-4; D possibly uses TRBD1 or TRBD2 (5 bases each). This CDR3 is 15 amino acids long. Trimming pared 6 bases from V and 0 bases from J, leaving 12 bases between. CDR3 DNA sequence: TGTGCCAGCAGACTAGGGGCCATAGCCAAAAACATTCAGTACTTC. It encodes CASRLGAIAKNIQYF.

This chain joins TRBV20-1 and TRBJ1-4, with D tentatively TRBD1 (5 bases). V lost 1 base to trimming and J lost 4 bases, with 22 bases between them. Per the germline V gene, CDR1 is DFQATT and CDR2 is SNEGSKA (reference sequence). This CDR3 comprises 18 residues. The CDR3 nucleotides read TGCAGTGCTAGAGGTTCAGGGAAACAACCAGTGCGTAATGAAAAACTGTTTTTT. Protein sequence: CSARGSGKQPVRNEKLFF.

The table lists this clonotype with a few counts. The genes are TRBV29-1 and TRBJ1-2; D might be TRBD1 (5 bases). There are 12 residues in the CDR3. V lost 4 bases and J 8 bases, leaving 14 bases between the germline ends. Germline V gene data show CDR1 as SQVTM and CDR2 as ANQGSEA. The CDR3 DNA is TGCAGCGTTGGGTTGGGGGATCGGGGCTACACCTTC. Protein sequence: CSVGLGDRGYTF. The full variable domain, with the rest looked up from reference TRBV29-1 and TRBJ1-2, is SAVISQKPSRDICQRGTSLTIQCQVDSQVTMMFWYRQQPGQSLTLIATANQGSEATYESGFVIDKFPISRPNLTFSTLTVSNMSPEDSSIYLCSVGLGDRGYTFGSGTRLTVV.

The chain couples TRBV4-1 to TRBJ2-1; D is perhaps TRBD2 (6 bases). Germline lookup yields CDR1 MGHRA and CDR2 YSYEKL. Trimming removed 0 bases from V and 7 bases from J, with 13 bases in between. CDR3 length equals 15 residues. The CDR3 protein is CASSQDQTLANEQFF. In nucleotides, the CDR3 is TGCGCCAGCAGCCAAGACCAAACACTAGCAAATGAGCAGTTCTTC.

The chain has TRBV5-1 and TRBJ1-1, with 7 positions matching TRBD1. Per germline, CDR1 SGHRS and CDR2 YFSETQ. The CDR3 covers 15 residues. The ends lost 2 bases at V and 2 bases at J; junction bases unmatched: 6. The CDR3 reads CASSLGNRGNTEAFF. The CDR3 coding sequence is TGCGCCAGCAGCTTAGGTAACAGGGGTAACACTGAAGCTTTCTTT.

Notes on this clonotype: The CDR3 ends on some other residue instead of the conserved phenylalanine or tryptophan, so this is likely a read error. DNA of the CDR3: TGTGCCAGCAGCTTAACGGGACAGGGATTTGGTGGCTACACCATC. It encodes CASSLTGQGFGGYTI. The chain has TRBV7-3 and TRBJ1-2; 9 positions agree with TRBD1. The CDR3 totals 15 residues. Germline V gene lookup returns CDR1 SGHTA and CDR2 FQGTGA. With V trimmed by 0 bases and J by 7 bases, 6 bases remained unmatched.

The chain combines TRBV20-1 with TRBJ2-1, with 8 positions matching TRBD1. Germline V lookup: CDR1 DFQATT, CDR2 SNEGSKA (reference sequence). V lost 6 bases, J lost 3 bases, and 10 bases stayed unmatched. This CDR3 is built from 15 residues. CDR3 in amino acids: CSAPDRGRHYNEQFF. The CDR3 DNA is TGCAGTGCACCTGACAGGGGCCGACACTACAATGAGCAGTTCTTC.

The chain recombines TRBV20-1 with TRBJ2-7; 10 positions match TRBD2. V lost 3 bases and J lost 3; bases outside the gene matches: 8. The germline V gene has CDR1 DFQATT and CDR2 SNEGSKA (reference sequence). The CDR3 has 15 amino acids. For the CDR3, the DNA is TGCAGTGCTAGCCTTAGCGGGAGGACTCACTACGAGCAGTACTTC. It encodes CSASLSGRTHYEQYF.

The chain uses TRBV12-5 and TRBJ1-4; 8 nucleotides agree with TRBD1. This CDR3 contains 16 residues. Germline V gives CDR1 LGHNT, CDR2 FRNRAP. Trimming at V came to 1 base and at J to 1 base, leaving 2 bases not matched to a gene. CDR3 sequence reads: CASGLGQGKTNEKLFF. The CDR3, as DNA: TGTGCTAGTGGTTTGGGACAGGGGAAAACTAATGAAAAACTGTTTTTT.

The chain couples TRBV15 to TRBJ2-5, with D hard to call. Judging by the DNA end, TRBJ2-7 fits better; the J call may be wrong. The CDR3 has 13 amino acids. The germline gives CDR1 LNHNV, CDR2 YYDKDF (reference sequence). CDR3 in DNA: TGTGCCACCAGCCTGGAAGGACCCTACGAGCAGTACTTC. This translates into CATSLEGPYEQYF.

V usage is TRBV4-3 and J usage is TRBJ2-5; TRBD2 matches at 14 bases. The J call may be wrong; the DNA end is better matched by TRBJ2-7. Per germline, CDR1 LGHNA and CDR2 YSLEER. CDR3 size: 18 residues. DNA of the CDR3: TGCGCCAGCAGCCAAGATGTCGGGACTAGCGGGGGCACCTACGAGCAGTACTTC. Translated, it gives CASSQDVGTSGGTYEQYF.

The chain carries TRBV4-3 and TRBJ2-7, with D tentatively TRBD2 (6 bases). The CDR3 has 16 residues. V shed 6 bases and J shed 5 bases, with 23 bases lying between them. The germline gives CDR1 LGHNA, CDR2 YSLEER. CDR3 nucleotides: TGCGCCAGCAGTCCAAGGGGAGGAGGGGCCACCAACGAGCAGTACTTC. The encoded protein is CASSPRGGGATNEQYF.

The chain is built from TRBV29-1 and TRBJ2-5; the D gene is possibly TRBD1 (7 bases). CDR3 length: 14 amino acids. CDR1 and CDR2 from the germline V gene are SQVTM and ANQGSEA. V was cut by 4 bases and J by 4 bases, with 16 bases left in between. The CDR3 DNA reads TGCAGCGTTGGATCAACAGGGGAGGCAGAGACCCAGTACTTC. Translated: CSVGSTGEAETQYF.

This clonotype was detected only a few times. The chain combines TRBV4-2 with TRBJ1-2; no reliable D call. CDR3 length: 15 amino acids. V was shortened by 4 bases and J by 2 bases, with 14 bases between the two germline ends. Germline assignment: CDR1 LGHNA and CDR2 YNFKEQ. CDR3 protein: CASSPPLGRNYGYTF. CDR3 sequence (DNA): TGTGCCAGCAGCCCCCCTCTCGGGCGGAACTATGGCTACACCTTC.

V and J are TRBV12-5 and TRBJ1-2, with TRBD1 matching over 10 bases. Germline V lookup: CDR1 LGHNT, CDR2 FRNRAP. CDR3 length equals 13 residues. V lost 6 bases, J lost 3 bases, and 1 base stayed unmatched. In DNA, the CDR3 is TGTGCTAGTGGGGACAGGGGGGACTATGGCTACACCTTC. Protein: CASGDRGDYGYTF.

This chain uses TRBV7-9 with TRBJ2-5, with D perhaps TRBD2 (6 bases). The CDR3 covers 13 residues. CDR1 is SEHNR, CDR2 FQNEAQ, per germline (reference sequence). V was clipped by 1 base and J by 9 bases, with 12 bases between them. CDR3: CASSLDLSGAQYF. In DNA form, the CDR3 reads TGTGCCAGCAGCTTAGATCTTTCGGGGGCCCAGTACTTC.

The J gene is TRBJ1-2, the V gene TRBV2; the D is unclear. In germline, CDR1 is SNHLY, CDR2 FYNNEI. The length of the CDR3 is 14 residues. The V end was cut by 6 bases, the J end by 8 bases, with 19 bases between. In DNA form, the CDR3 reads TGTGCCAGCAGGGCCCCCGGCGGCCGTTACGGCTACACCTTC. Its translation is CASRAPGGRYGYTF.

This clonotype was counted between two and nine times. The CDR3 is CSASIRPIVDAKNIQYF. DNA for the CDR3: TGCAGTGCTAGTATAAGGCCCATAGTGGATGCCAAAAACATTCAGTACTTC. J is TRBJ2-4 and V is TRBV20-1; D gene ambiguous. V gave up 3 bases and J gave up 1 base, with 19 bases separating them. This CDR3 spans 17 amino acids. CDR1 and CDR2 (germline): DFQATT, SNEGSKA (reference sequence).